This record covers a single TCR beta chain. It has no known antigen specificity. No much larger clonotype is one base removed from it; base qualities were not supplied. TCRbeta CDR3 regions were amplified from genomic DNA by means of the immunoSEQ Assay, a bias-controlled multiplex PCR. Per the original workflow: Within the assay, amplification of reference gene primers was used to estimate how many nucleated cells each sample contained. Sequence reads were collapsed and filtered to measure the absolute abundance of every unique TCRbeta CDR3 rearrangement. For each sample, productive Simpson clonality was calculated as the square root of Simpson's diversity index across productive rearrangements. Not all clones reach the TCRdb copy of this immuneACCESS table, which keeps in-frame sequences only. Checked studies attribute under half of the gap to unresolved V genes and leave the rest unexplained. Clone size and V and J calls were adopted from that table, with D and trimming inferred from the DNA. In this sample the table shows some 70,000 clones, around 90% of which occur a single time. The top ten clones comprise less than 9% of the sample.

One collaborating source in Seattle enrolled patients during active infection and followed them longitudinally through the course of disease. The collaborating institutions used their own protocols to collect whole blood in K2EDTA tubes. For TCRbeta analysis, collaborators shipped samples in one of three forms: frozen whole blood, isolated PBMCs, or DNA extracted from either of those sample types. These data belong to a study of blood T cell repertoires in COVID-19 (TCRdb year 2020). About the full investigation: Samples from collaborators originated in the United States, Italy and Spain and spanned both the acute and convalescent phases of COVID-19. The prospective study material was composed of cDNA or gDNA derived from T cells, B-cell-depleted T cells, or PBMCs. The repertoires were made available in a free public database intended to serve as a resource for research on the immune response to SARS-CoV-2. Sample metadata almost always included a de-identified subject ID, COVID-19 status, age in years and sex. The samples were drawn from two sources: the first 160 participants of the ongoing ImmuneRACE study, and approximately 1,300 subjects contributed by 6 global collaborators. The dataset comprised deeply sampled blood TCRbeta repertoires from subjects exposed to, actively infected with, or recovered from COVID-19. Where available, HLA class I and class II types were taken from metadata supplied by the sample provider and were not determined by assay-based typing.

CDR1 is given as MNHEY and CDR2 as SMNVEV, both from the germline V gene (reference sequence). Spanning cysteine to phenylalanine, the CDR3 consists of 14 amino acids. The kept DNA is CDR3 alone, 42 bases in frame from the first base. V is shortened by 2 bases, J by 4 bases, and the region joining them spans 12 bases. What the authors observed across the whole study: Clinical and demographic metadata were provided uncurated, with the amount varying by source and participant.

The receptor chain draws on TRBV27 and TRBJ2-7; 6 matching bases give a weak D call of TRBD2. Sequencing was performed on peripheral blood. This receptor was obtained from a man in his forties or fifties with COVID-19, enrolled during active disease. At the DNA level, the sequence is TGTGCCAGCAGTTTACCGGGACTTCTTTACGAGCAGTACTTC. The encoded protein is CASSLPGLLYEQYF.